The source of this T cell receptor beta chain is a study of graft-versus-host responses after intestinal transplantation. The overall study: Multivisceral, liver-intestinal, or isolated intestinal grafts went to recipients. Anti-thymocyte globulin induction was given to all recipients, followed by tacrolimus and steroids for 2 to 3 years.

Sequencing was performed with immunoSEQ multiplex PCR; in TCRdb, only in-frame clones are kept and a portion is missing. This table holds some 21,000 clones, 25% to 35% found once. Irradiated, violet-dye-labeled stimulator cells, approximately 200,000 in number, were plated with approximately 200,000 CFSE-labeled responder cells. Sorting was performed after the reaction on proliferating CFSE-low CD3+CD4+ and CD3+CD8+ responders. Trimming removed 6 bases from V and 2 bases from J, with 14 bases in between. Germline V gene sequence: CDR1 MNHEY, CDR2 SMNVEV (reference sequence). CDR3 size: 14 residues. The input for sequencing was alloreactive CD8+ T cells from a mixed lymphocyte reaction culture, taken before intestinal transplant. Indicated subset: CFSE-low proliferating T cells sorted from approximately 6-day pre-transplant mixed lymphocyte reaction (GvH or HvG direction). The TCR comes from a human patient who received an intestinal transplant. V usage is TRBV27 and J usage is TRBJ2-7, with D perhaps TRBD2 (6 bases). CDR3 coding DNA: TGTGCCAGCAGCCCGATAGCGGACGCCTACGAGCAGTACTTC. It translates to CASSPIADAYEQYF.